This T cell receptor (beta chain) was recovered during a study of blood T cells in healthy people across ages. Germline values: CDR1 SGHVS, CDR2 FQNEAQ. The J segment lost 5 bases and the V segment lost 3 bases, leaving 6 bases of the junction unmatched. The CDR3 has 15 residues. Using a J-beta primer mix together with a sample-barcoded 5' primer, a second PCR was run for 7 to 11 cycles. TCRdb called the 5' RACE reads again in MiXCR, with one record for every CDR3 protein. Here the sample spans about 800,000 distinct CDR3 sequences, around a quarter being singletons. The same specimen was also included in a second study, on T cells of mothers and their children.

This TCR derives from a boy aged 5-17 years in good health. The chain couples TRBV7-8 to TRBJ2-3; 9 bases are shared with TRBD2. Sample: blood. In nucleotides, the CDR3 is TGTGCCAGCAGCTTTTTGGCGGGAGGGCGAGATACGCAGTATTTT. Its translation: CASSFLAGGRDTQYF.